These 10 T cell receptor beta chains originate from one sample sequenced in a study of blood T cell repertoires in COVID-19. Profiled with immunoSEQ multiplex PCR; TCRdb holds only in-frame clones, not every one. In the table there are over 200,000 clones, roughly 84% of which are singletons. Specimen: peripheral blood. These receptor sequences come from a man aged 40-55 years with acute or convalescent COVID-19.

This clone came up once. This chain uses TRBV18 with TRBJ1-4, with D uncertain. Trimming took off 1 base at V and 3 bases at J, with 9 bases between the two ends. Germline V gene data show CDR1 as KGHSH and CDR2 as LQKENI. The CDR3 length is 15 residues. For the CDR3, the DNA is TGTGCCAGCTCACCACAGGGAGTTCCTAATGAAAAACTGTTTTTT. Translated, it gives CASSPQGVPNEKLFF.

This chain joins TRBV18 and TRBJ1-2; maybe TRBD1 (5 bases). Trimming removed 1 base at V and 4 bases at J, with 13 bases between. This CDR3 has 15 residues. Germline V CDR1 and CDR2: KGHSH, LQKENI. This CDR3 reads CASSPQYDSAYGYTF. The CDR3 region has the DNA TGTGCCAGCTCACCACAATACGACAGCGCCTATGGCTACACCTTC. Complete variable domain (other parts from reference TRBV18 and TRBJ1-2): NAGVMQNPRHLVRRRGQEARLRCSPMKGHSHVYWYRQLPEEGLKFMVYLQKENIIDESGMPKERFSAEFPKEGPSILRIQQVVRGDSAAYFCASSPQYDSAYGYTFGSGTRLTVV.

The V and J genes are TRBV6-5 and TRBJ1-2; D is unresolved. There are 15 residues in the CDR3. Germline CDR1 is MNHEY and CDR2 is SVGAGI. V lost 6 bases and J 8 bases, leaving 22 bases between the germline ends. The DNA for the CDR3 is TGTGCCAGCAGACCCTCCGTGGGAGGGCCTAGCGGCTACACCTTC. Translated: CASRPSVGGPSGYTF.

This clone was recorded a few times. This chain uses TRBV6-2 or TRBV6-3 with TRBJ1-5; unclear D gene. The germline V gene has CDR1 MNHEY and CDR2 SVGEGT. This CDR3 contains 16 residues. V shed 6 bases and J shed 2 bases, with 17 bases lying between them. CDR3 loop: CASSPPGRRGNQPQHF. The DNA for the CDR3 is TGTGCCAGCAGCCCCCCGGGGAGGAGGGGCAATCAGCCCCAGCATTTT.

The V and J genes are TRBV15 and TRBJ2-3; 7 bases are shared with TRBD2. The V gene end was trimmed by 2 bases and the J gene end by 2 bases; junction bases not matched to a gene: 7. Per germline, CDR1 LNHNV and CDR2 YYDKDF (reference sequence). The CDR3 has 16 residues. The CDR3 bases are TGTGCCACCAGCAGACCTGAAGCGGGGACCACAGATACGCAGTATTTT. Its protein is CATSRPEAGTTDTQYF.

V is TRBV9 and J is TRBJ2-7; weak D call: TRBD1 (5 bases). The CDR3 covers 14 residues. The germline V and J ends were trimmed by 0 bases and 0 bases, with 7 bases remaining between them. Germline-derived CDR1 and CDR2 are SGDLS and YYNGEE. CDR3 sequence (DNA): TGTGCCAGCAGCGTAGACAGGCCCTCCTACGAGCAGTACTTC. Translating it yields CASSVDRPSYEQYF. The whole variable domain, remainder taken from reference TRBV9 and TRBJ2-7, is DSGVTQTPKHLITATGQRVTLRCSPRSGDLSVYWYQQSLDQGLQFLIQYYNGEERAKGNILERFSAQQFPDLHSELNLSSLELGDSALYFCASSVDRPSYEQYFGPGTRLTVT.

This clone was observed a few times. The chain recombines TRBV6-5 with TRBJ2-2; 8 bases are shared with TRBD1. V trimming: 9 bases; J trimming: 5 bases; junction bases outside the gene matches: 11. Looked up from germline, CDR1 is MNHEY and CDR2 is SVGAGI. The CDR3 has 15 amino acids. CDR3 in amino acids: CASGQGSVPTGELFF. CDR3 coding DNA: TGTGCCAGTGGACAGGGATCCGTCCCGACCGGGGAGCTGTTTTTT.

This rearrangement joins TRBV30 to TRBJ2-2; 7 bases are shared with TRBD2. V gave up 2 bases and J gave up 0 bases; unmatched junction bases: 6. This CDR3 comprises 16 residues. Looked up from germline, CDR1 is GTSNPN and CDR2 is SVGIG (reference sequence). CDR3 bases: TGTGCCTGGAGTACACCCAGCGGGGCGAACACCGGGGAGCTGTTTTTT. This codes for CAWSTPSGANTGELFF.

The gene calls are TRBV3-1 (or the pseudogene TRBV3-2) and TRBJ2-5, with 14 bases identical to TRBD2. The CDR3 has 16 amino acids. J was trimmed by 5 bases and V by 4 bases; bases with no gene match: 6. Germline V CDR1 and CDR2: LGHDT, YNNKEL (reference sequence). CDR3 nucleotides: TGTGCCAGCAGCCGGGGACTAGCGGGAGTTCGGGAGACCCAGTACTTC. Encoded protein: CASSRGLAGVRETQYF.

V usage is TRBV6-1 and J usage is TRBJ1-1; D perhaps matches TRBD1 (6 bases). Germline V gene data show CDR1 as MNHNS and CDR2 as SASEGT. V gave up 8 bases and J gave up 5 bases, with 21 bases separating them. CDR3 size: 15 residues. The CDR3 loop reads CASLTGGVSLTEAFF. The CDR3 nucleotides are TGTGCCAGCTTAACGGGGGGCGTCTCACTAACTGAAGCTTTCTTT.